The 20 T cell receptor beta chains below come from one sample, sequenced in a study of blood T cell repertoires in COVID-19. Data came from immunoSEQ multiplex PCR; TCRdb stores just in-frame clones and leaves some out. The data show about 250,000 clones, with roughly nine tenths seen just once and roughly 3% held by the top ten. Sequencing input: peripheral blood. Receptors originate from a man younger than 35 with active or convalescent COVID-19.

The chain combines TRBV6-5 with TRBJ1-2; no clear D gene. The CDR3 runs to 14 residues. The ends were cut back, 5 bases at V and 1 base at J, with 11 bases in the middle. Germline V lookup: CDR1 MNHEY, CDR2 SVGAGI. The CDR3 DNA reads TGTGCCAGCAGTCGAGGAGACGTTAACTATGGCTACACCTTC. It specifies CASSRGDVNYGYTF.

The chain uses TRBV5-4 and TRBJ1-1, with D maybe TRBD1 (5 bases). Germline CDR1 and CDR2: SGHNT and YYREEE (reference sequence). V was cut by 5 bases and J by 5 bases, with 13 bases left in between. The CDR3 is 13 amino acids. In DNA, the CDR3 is TGTGCCAGCAGGGCACCCAGGGATACTGAAGCTTTCTTT. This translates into CASRAPRDTEAFF.

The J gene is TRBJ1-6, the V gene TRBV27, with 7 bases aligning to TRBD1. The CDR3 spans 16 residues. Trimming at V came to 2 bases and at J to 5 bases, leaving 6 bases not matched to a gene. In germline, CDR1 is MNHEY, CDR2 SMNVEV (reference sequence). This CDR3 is CASSLVAGGNNSPLHF. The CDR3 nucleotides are TGTGCCAGCAGTTTAGTGGCAGGGGGTAATAATTCACCCCTCCACTTT.

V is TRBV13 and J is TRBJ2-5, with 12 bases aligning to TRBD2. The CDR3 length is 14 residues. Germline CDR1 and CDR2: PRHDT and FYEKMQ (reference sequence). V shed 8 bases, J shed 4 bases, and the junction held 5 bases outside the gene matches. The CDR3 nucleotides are TGTGCCAGCGGCCTAGCGGGAGGGCCAGAGACCCAGTACTTC. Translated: CASGLAGGPETQYF.

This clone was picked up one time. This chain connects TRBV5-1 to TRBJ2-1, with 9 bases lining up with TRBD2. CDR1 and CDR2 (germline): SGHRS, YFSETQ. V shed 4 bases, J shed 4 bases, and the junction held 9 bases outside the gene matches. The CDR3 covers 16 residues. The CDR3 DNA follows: TGCGCCAGCAGCCCATTTAGCGGGAGTTCTTACAATGAGCAGTTCTTC. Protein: CASSPFSGSSYNEQFF.

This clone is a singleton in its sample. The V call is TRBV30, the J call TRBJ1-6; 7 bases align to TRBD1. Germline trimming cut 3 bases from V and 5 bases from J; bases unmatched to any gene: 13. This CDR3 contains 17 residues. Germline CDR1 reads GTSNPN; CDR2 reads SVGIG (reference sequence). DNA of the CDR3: TGTGCCTGGAGGGGGGGACAGCCCGTGTGGGATAATTCACCCCTCCACTTT. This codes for CAWRGGQPVWDNSPLHF.

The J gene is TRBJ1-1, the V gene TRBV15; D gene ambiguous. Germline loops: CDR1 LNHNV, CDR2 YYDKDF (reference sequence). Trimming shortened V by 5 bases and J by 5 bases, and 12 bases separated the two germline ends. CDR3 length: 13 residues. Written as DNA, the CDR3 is TGTGCCACCAGCCGAACACCCGGGACTGAAGCTTTCTTT. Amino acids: CATSRTPGTEAFF. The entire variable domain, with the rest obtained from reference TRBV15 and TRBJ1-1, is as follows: DAMVIQNPRYQVTQFGKPVTLSCSQTLNHNVMYWYQQKSSQAPKLLFHYYDKDFNNEADTPDNFQSRRPNTSFCFLDIRSPGLGDTAMYLCATSRTPGTEAFFGQGTRLTVV.

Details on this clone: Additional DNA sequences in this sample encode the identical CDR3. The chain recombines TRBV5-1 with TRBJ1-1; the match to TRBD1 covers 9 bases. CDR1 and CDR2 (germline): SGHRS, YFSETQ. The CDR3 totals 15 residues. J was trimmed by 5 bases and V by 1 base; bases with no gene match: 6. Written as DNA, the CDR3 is TGCGCCAGCAGCTTGTACGGGGGACAGGGAACTGAAGCTTTCTTT. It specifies CASSLYGGQGTEAFF.

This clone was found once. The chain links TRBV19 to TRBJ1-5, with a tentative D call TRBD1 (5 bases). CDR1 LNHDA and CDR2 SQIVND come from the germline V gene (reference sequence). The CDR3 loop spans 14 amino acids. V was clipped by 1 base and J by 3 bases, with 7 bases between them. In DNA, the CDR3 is TGTGCCAGTAGTATAGGGGGCTACAATCAGCCCCAGCATTTT. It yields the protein CASSIGGYNQPQHF.

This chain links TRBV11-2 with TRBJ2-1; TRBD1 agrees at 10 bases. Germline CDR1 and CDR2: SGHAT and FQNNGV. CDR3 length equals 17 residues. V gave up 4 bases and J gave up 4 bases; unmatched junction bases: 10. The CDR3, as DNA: TGTGCCAGCAGCTCCCCCTGGGACAGGGGAAATTACAATGAGCAGTTCTTC. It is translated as CASSSPWDRGNYNEQFF.

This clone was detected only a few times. CDR3 nucleotides: TGTGCCAGCAGCTCCTCAGCGGGAGTTGGCACAGATACGCAGTATTTT. This gives the protein CASSSSAGVGTDTQYF. The chain has TRBV11-2 and TRBJ2-3; 8 bases are shared with TRBD2. This CDR3 is built from 16 residues. Germline V gives CDR1 SGHAT, CDR2 FQNNGV. With V trimmed by 4 bases and J by 1 base, 7 bases remained unmatched.

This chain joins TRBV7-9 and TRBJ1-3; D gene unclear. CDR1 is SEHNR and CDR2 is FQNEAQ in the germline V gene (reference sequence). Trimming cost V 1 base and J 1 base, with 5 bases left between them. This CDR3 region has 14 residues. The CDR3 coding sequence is TGTGCCAGCAGCTTAGAACTTTCTGGAAACACCATATATTTT. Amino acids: CASSLELSGNTIYF.

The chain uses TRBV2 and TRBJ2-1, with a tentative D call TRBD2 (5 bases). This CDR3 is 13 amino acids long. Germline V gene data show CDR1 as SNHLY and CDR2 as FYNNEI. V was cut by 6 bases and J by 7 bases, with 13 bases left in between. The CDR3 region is CASRGTERNEQFF. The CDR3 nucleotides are TGTGCCAGCAGGGGAACGGAGCGGAATGAGCAGTTCTTC. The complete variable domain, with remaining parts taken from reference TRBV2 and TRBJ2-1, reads EPEVTQTPSHQVTQMGQEVILRCVPISNHLYFYWYRQILGQKVEFLVSFYNNEISEKSEIFDDQFSVERPDGSNFTLKIRSTKLEDSAMYFCASRGTERNEQFFGPGTRLTVL.

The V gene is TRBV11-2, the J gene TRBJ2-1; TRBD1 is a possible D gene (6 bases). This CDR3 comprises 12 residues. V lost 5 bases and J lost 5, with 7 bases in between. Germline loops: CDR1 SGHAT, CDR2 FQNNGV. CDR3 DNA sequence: TGTGCCAGCAGCGACAGGCACAATGAGCAGTTCTTC. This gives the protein CASSDRHNEQFF.

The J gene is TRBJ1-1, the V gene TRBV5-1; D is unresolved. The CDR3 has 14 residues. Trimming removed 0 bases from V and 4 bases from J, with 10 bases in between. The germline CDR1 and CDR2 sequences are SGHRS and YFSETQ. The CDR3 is CASSLDTAGTEAFF. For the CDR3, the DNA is TGCGCCAGCAGCTTGGACACGGCGGGCACTGAAGCTTTCTTT.

The CDR3 DNA is TGTGCCAGCAGCGTAGGAGTTGGAAAGGGAGTAAGCGGATCACCCCTCCACTTT. As protein: CASSVGVGKGVSGSPLHF. V is TRBV9 and J is TRBJ1-6, with D uncertain. The V and J ends lost 0 bases and 10 bases respectively, with 23 bases between them. CDR3 length: 18 residues. Germline V lookup: CDR1 SGDLS, CDR2 YYNGEE.

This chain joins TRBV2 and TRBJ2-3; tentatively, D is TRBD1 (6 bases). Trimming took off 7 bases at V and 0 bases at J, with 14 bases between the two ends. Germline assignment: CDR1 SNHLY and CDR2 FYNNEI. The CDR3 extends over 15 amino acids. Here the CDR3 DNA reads TGTGCCAGCATCGCGGACAGTCCTAGCACAGATACGCAGTATTTT. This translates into CASIADSPSTDTQYF.

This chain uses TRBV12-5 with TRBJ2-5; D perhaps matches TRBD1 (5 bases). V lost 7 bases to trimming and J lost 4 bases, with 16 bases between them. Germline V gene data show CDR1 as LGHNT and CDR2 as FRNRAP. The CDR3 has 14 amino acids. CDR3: CASASGQGGETQYF. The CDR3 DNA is TGTGCTAGTGCCTCCGGGCAGGGTGGAGAGACCCAGTACTTC.

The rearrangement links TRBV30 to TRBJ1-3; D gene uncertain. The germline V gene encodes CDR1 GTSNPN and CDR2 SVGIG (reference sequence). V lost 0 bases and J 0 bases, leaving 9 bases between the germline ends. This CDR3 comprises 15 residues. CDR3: CAWSVFTGSGNTIYF. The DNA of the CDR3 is TGTGCCTGGAGTGTATTCACGGGCTCTGGAAACACCATATATTTT.

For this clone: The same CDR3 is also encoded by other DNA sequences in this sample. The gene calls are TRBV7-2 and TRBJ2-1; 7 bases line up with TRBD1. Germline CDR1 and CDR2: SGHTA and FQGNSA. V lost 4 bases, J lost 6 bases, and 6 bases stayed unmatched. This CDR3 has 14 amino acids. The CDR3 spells CASSSLDRVNEQFF. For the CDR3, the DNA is TGTGCCAGCAGCTCCCTAGACAGGGTCAATGAGCAGTTCTTC.